Listed below are T cell receptor beta chains from one sample, sequenced in a study of human T cells and chemical hapten exposure. TCRdb used MiXCR to reprocess the RACE reads, holding one entry per CDR3 protein. The table has roughly 120,000 distinct CDR3 sequences, roughly 12% seen once. The specimen comprised whole blood, sampled in connection with sensitization to the hapten diphenylcyclopropenone (DPC). The receptors here all came from a woman aged 45-65 years with alopecia areata. Some clones in this sample may be carry-over from other donors' samples. CDR3s include the opening cysteine and the closing phenylalanine or tryptophan. Each record gives: V gene, J gene, D gene, clone size, CDR3 protein, CDR3 DNA. A D gene is named only where the DNA matches it firmly. Clone size appears in some rows only: once, few, many, or a class for an expanded clone.

TRBV12-3/TRBV12-4	TRBJ2-1	-	-	CATSLTRAEQFF	TGTGCCACCTCCCTAACGCGGGCTGAGCAGTTCTTC
TRBV4-1	TRBJ2-3	TRBD2	few	CASSRHPPGLAGGDTQYF	TGCGCCAGCAGCCGCCATCCGCCCGGACTAGCGGGAGGTGATACGCAGTATTTT
TRBV6-5	TRBJ1-3	-	few	CASRAFTGLGNTIYF	TGTGCCAGCAGGGCTTTCACAGGGTTAGGAAACACCATATATTTT
TRBV5-1	TRBJ2-5	-	many	CASSLDGQETQYF	TGCGCCAGCAGCTTGGATGGACAAGAGACCCAGTACTTC
TRBV2	TRBJ1-6	-	few	CASSATVGDTDSPLHF	TGTGCCAGCAGTGCTACAGTAGGGGACACGGATTCACCCCTCCACTTT
TRBV4-3	TRBJ1-1	-	few	CASSRLPAPRGPPTEAFF	TGCGCCAGCAGCCGCCTACCCGCTCCCCGGGGTCCCCCCACTGAAGCTTTCTTT
TRBV7-6	TRBJ2-1	TRBD2	-	CASSLFITSGYNNEQFF	TGTGCCAGCAGCTTATTTATAACTAGCGGATATAACAATGAGCAGTTCTTC
TRBV27	TRBJ1-6	-	few	CASSLVSGVNSPLHF	TGTGCCAGCAGTTTAGTCTCAGGGGTCAATTCACCCCTCCACTTT
TRBV19	TRBJ1-2	-	-	CASSIFGPQGNYGYTF	TGTGCCAGTAGTATTTTCGGTCCACAGGGTAACTATGGCTACACCTTC
TRBV15	TRBJ2-3	TRBD2	many	CATSRGRGFTDTQYF	TGTGCCACCAGCAGGGGGAGGGGCTTCACAGATACGCAGTATTTT
TRBV10-2	TRBJ2-1	-	-	CASSDRTDRSSYNEQFF	TGCGCCAGCAGTGACAGGACAGACCGAAGCTCCTACAATGAGCAGTTCTTC
TRBV7-9	TRBJ1-1	TRBD1	many	CASSSTGLAEAFF	TGTGCCAGCAGCTCGACAGGGCTGGCTGAAGCTTTCTTT
TRBV4-3	TRBJ1-2	-	-	CASSQDRAFSGYGYTF	TGCGCCAGCAGCCAAGACAGGGCCTTCTCCGGGTATGGCTACACCTTC
TRBV28	TRBJ2-7	-	many	CASSPEVYEQYF	TGTGCCAGCAGCCCCGAAGTCTACGAGCAGTACTTC
TRBV6-2/TRBV6-3	TRBJ2-3	-	-	CASSYSIGVDTQYF	TGTGCCAGCAGTTACTCGATCGGGGTCGATACGCAGTATTTT
TRBV6-5	TRBJ1-2	-	-	CASSYSPIYGYTF	TGTGCCAGCAGTTACAGTCCCATCTATGGCTACACCTTC
TRBV15	TRBJ2-5	-	-	CATSRDRMETQYF	TGTGCCACCAGCAGAGATCGAATGGAGACCCAGTACTTC
TRBV20-1	TRBJ1-1	-	-	CSAGTQGSSEAFF	TGCAGTGCTGGGACTCAGGGATCGTCTGAAGCTTTCTTT
TRBV7-2	TRBJ2-1	TRBD2	many	CASSPTSGEGNEQFF	TGTGCCAGCAGCCCTACTAGCGGGGAGGGAAATGAGCAGTTCTTC
TRBV7-2	TRBJ1-1	-	-	CASSIGPDTEAFF	TGTGCCAGCAGCATAGGGCCGGACACTGAAGCTTTCTTT
TRBV11-2	TRBJ2-3	TRBD1	-	CASSVGQGRSDTQYF	TGTGCCAGCAGTGTGGGACAGGGAAGGTCAGATACGCAGTATTTT
TRBV20-1	TRBJ1-2	TRBD1	-	CSAKGTGYYGYGYTF	TGCAGTGCCAAAGGGACAGGGTACTACGGCTATGGCTACACCTTC
TRBV9	TRBJ1-2	TRBD1	few	CASSGGQAYGYTF	TGTGCCAGCAGCGGAGGACAGGCCTATGGCTACACCTTC
TRBV12-3/TRBV12-4	TRBJ1-1	-	many	CASSLAGLNTEAFF	TGTGCCAGCAGTTTGGCAGGGTTGAACACTGAAGCTTTCTTT
TRBV6-1	TRBJ2-7	-	-	CASSGIYEAAYEQYF	TGTGCCAGCAGTGGAATTTATGAGGCAGCCTACGAGCAGTACTTC
TRBV29-1	TRBJ2-5	-	-	CSVEGGLETQYF	TGCAGCGTTGAAGGGGGGCTTGAGACCCAGTACTTC
TRBV28	TRBJ2-6	-	-	CASNLSGANVLTF	TGTGCCAGCAATTTGTCTGGGGCCAACGTCCTGACTTTC
TRBV6-2/TRBV6-3	TRBJ1-1	-	many	CASSRRSVNTEAFF	TGTGCCAGCAGTAGGCGGAGTGTGAACACTGAAGCTTTCTTT
TRBV4-3	TRBJ2-1	-	many	CASSQDVVRNEQFF	TGCGCCAGCAGCCAAGATGTAGTCCGGAATGAGCAGTTCTTC
TRBV10-3	TRBJ2-3	TRBD2	few	CAISERGTSGSLNTQYF	TGTGCCATCAGTGAGCGAGGGACTAGCGGGAGTTTAAATACGCAGTATTTT
TRBV5-4	TRBJ2-7	-	-	CASSSWGGLSYEQYF	TGTGCCAGCAGCAGCTGGGGGGGCCTATCCTACGAGCAGTACTTC
TRBV10-2	TRBJ2-7	-	many	CATSWGQEQYF	TGCGCCACCAGCTGGGGTCAAGAGCAGTACTTC
TRBV7-9	TRBJ2-5	-	-	CASSWTQETQYF	TGTGCCAGCAGCTGGACCCAAGAGACCCAGTACTTC
TRBV7-9	TRBJ2-1	-	many	CATSLYNEQFF	TGTGCCACCTCACTCTACAATGAGCAGTTCTTC
TRBV7-9	TRBJ2-2	-	-	CASSLVALITGELFF	TGTGCCAGCAGCTTAGTAGCATTGATCACCGGGGAGCTGTTTTTT
TRBV2	TRBJ2-3	TRBD1	-	CASSTTGGPDTQYF	TGTGCCAGCAGTACGACAGGGGGACCAGATACGCAGTATTTT
TRBV7-6	TRBJ2-2	-	few	CASSSETSGNTGELFF	TGTGCCAGCAGCTCGGAGACTAGTGGCAACACCGGGGAGCTGTTTTTT
TRBV20-1	TRBJ2-7	TRBD2	-	CSARGDSLAGDEQYF	TGCAGTGCTAGAGGAGATTCACTAGCGGGAGACGAGCAGTACTTC
TRBV28	TRBJ1-3	TRBD1	-	CASSSTGQGANTIYF	TGTGCCAGCAGTTCGACTGGACAGGGGGCAAACACCATATATTTT
TRBV4-2	TRBJ2-3	-	-	CASSQEGSPTSTDTQYF	TGTGCCAGCAGCCAAGAAGGGTCACCTACTAGCACAGATACGCAGTATTTT
TRBV20-1	TRBJ1-1	-	few	CSARAPGVLSTEAFF	TGCAGTGCTAGAGCTCCCGGGGTGTTAAGTACTGAAGCTTTCTTT
TRBV5-6	TRBJ2-3	-	few	CASSWDRATDTQYF	TGTGCCAGCAGCTGGGACCGCGCCACAGATACGCAGTATTTT
TRBV6-1	TRBJ1-5	-	-	CASSGTTIEGKPQHF	TGTGCCAGCAGTGGGACTACCATAGAAGGGAAGCCCCAGCATTTT